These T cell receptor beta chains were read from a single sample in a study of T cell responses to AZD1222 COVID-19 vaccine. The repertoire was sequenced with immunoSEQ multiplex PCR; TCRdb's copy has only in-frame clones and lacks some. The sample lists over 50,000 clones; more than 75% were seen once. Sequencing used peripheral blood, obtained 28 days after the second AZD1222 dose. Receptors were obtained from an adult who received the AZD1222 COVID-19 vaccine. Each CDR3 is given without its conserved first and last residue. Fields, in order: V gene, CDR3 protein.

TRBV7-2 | ASSEDPRRWDTQY
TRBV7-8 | ASSLASGTNREGTQY
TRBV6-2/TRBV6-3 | ASSYERGGTLEQF
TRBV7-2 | ASSLVDSNYGYT
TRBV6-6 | ASSLDPGQDGGANVLT
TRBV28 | ASRSPGQADEAF
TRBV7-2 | ASTLGWTTYNEQF
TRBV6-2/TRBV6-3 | ASSYVEYEQY
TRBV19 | ASRKPGQGPGYT
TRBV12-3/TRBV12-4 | ASGTRRGHGYT
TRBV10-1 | ASKPGTGGTEAF
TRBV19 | ASAGTGADQPQH
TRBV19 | ASSVSPNLGVTGELF
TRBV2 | ASSRDRENEQF
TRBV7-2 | ASSLEGQGNEKLF
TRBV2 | ASSAQNYGYT
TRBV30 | AWSAKETQY
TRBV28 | ASSLVGNEQF
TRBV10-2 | ASKVRGNTEAF
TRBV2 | ASSGVFTDTQY
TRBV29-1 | SVVLREYEKLF
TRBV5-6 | ASSLVLGGEQF
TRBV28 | ASSQSGTGTYEQY
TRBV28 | ASSLGRVLYTEAF
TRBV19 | ASKDDGAAYEQY
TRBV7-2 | ASSLGVGLAGETQY
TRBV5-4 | ASSPSGRDEQY
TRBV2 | ASRKVLGAHHV
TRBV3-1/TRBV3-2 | ASSRADTVNTEAF
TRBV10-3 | AIRSTGTTEAF
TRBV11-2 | ASSLGGNNQPQH
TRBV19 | ASKKGEGHNEQF
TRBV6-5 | ASSPRDATNEKLF
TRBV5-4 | ASSRIVTGGTGELF
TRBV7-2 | ASSPYPMQALH
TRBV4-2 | ASSQESLRGNEQF
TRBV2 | ARNSGGIVTDTQY
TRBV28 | ASRNSGTERAAQH
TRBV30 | AYSLGGVYRETQY
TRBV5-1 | ASSLGQGNNSPLH
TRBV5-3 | ARSSGQGAYEQY
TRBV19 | ASKNPSTNTEAF
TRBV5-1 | ATYTDTQY
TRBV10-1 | ASSESPGQPQH
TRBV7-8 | ASSPRGGMVRRGPYNEQF
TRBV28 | ASSPGNRNTEAF
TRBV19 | ASSPDAGQSSYNSPLH
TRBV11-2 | ASSLRRGGGFYQPQH
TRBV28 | ASTRGGSNTEAF
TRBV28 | ASSLGTGGLTEAF
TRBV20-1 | SASWDPGAGYT
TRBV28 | ASSFSGGRPTNNEQF
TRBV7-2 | ASSSLYEQY
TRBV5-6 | ASSLGTGNTIY